This entry is about one T cell receptor (beta chain). The record originates from a study of blood T cell repertoires in COVID-19. Study in general: Collection of acute and convalescent COVID-19 samples took place in the United States, Italy and Spain. The cDNA or gDNA used as material had been derived from T cells, B-cell-depleted T cells, or PBMCs.

This CDR3 is built from 17 residues. The V gene's germline CDR1 is MGHRA and CDR2 YSYEKL. Trimming took off 0 bases at V and 4 bases at J, with 16 bases between the two ends. How the authors handled the data: Amplifying reference gene primers gave estimates of nucleated cell counts. Libraries were prepared by immunoSEQ multiplex PCR; TCRdb keeps only in-frame clonotypes and omits some of them. V, J and clone size reflect that table, while D and trimming were determined from the DNA. The data contain 100,000 to 120,000 clones, about 70% of them seen just once; the ten biggest clones take up about 8.3%.

The sample taken for sequencing was peripheral blood. The chain uses TRBV4-1 and TRBJ1-5, with D unclear. The clonotype comes from a woman aged 55-70 years with acute or convalescent COVID-19. The CDR3 sequence: CASSQEWAARQNQPQHF. CDR3 DNA sequence: TGCGCCAGCAGCCAAGAGTGGGCAGCCCGCCAGAATCAGCCCCAGCATTTT.